The rows below give T cell receptor beta chains drawn from one sample of a study of blood T cells in healthy people across ages. TCRdb redid the calling of the 5' RACE reads with MiXCR, one entry per CDR3 protein. The sample shows 1.5 million to 2 million distinct CDR3 sequences, roughly 49% of them seen only once. Material: blood. These TCRs come from a woman in her thirties or forties in good health. The CDR3 runs from the conserved cysteine through the conserved F or W. The D gene is left open where the match is weak. Some rows have no size entry. The others give once, few or many, or a class for an expanded clone.

v_call,clone_size,j_call,d_call,cdr3_nt,cdr3_aa
TRBV28,.,TRBJ1-5,.,TGTGCCAGCAGCCCCGGGGGGTTTTGGCATTTT,CASSPGGFWHF
TRBV5-6,once,TRBJ1-2,.,TGTACCAGCAGCTTGTTGGGCTATGGCTACACCTTC,CTSSLLGYGYTF
TRBV29-1,.,TRBJ1-2,.,TGCAGCGTGACGGACTCGTATGGCTACACCTTC,CSVTDSYGYTF
TRBV28,few,TRBJ2-5,TRBD2,TGTGCCAGCTTGGCGGGGCGGGGGGAGACCCAGTACTTC,CASLAGRGETQYF
TRBV28,.,TRBJ1-5,.,TGTGCCAGCAGTAGAAATCCCCAGCCCCAGCATTTT,CASSRNPQPQHF
TRBV7-2,few,TRBJ2-1,.,TGTGCCAGCAGCTTGGGAGAACTAAACAATGAGCAGTTCTTC,CASSLGELNNEQFF
TRBV7-2,.,TRBJ2-5,TRBD1,TGTGCCAGCAGCAACCGGGACAGGGGACGGGAGACCCAGTACTTC,CASSNRDRGRETQYF
TRBV7-9,.,TRBJ2-3,TRBD2,TGTGCCAGCAGCTCACAACGACTAGCGGGGAACACAGATACGCAGTATTTT,CASSSQRLAGNTDTQYF
TRBV20-1,.,TRBJ2-3,.,TGCAGTGCAAACCCGGGGGGCCGAGATACGCAGTATTTT,CSANPGGRDTQYF
TRBV2,.,TRBJ1-5,.,TGTGCCAGCAGTGCCAGGGAGGTGCGGCCCCAGCATTTT,CASSAREVRPQHF
TRBV20-1,.,TRBJ2-7,TRBD2,TGCAGTGCTAGTATAGCGGGGGGGCCCGACGAGCAGTACTTC,CSASIAGGPDEQYF
TRBV25-1,few,TRBJ2-1,TRBD2,TGTGCCAGCAGTGACAAGTGGGGGACTAGCTCCTACAATGAGCAGTTCTTC,CASSDKWGTSSYNEQFF
TRBV7-9,.,TRBJ2-3,TRBD1,TGTGCCAGCAGCTTAGCCACCAGGGGGCTAGGCACAGATACGCAGTATTTT,CASSLATRGLGTDTQYF
TRBV6-2/TRBV6-3,.,TRBJ2-5,TRBD2,TGTGCCAGCAGTTACGTGGCGGGGGGCCCTCGGGAGACCCAGTACTTC,CASSYVAGGPRETQYF
TRBV7-2,few,TRBJ2-7,.,TGTGCCAGCAGCCGGGTGGCGGGTCAGAGCTCCTACGAGCAGTACTTC,CASSRVAGQSSYEQYF
TRBV12-3/TRBV12-4,few,TRBJ1-6,.,TGTGCCAGCGAGGGGCCAGGTTCACCCCTCCACTTT,CASEGPGSPLHF
TRBV9,.,TRBJ1-5,.,TGTGCCAGCAGCGTAGATGGGGGTTTGCATCAGCCCCAGCATTTT,CASSVDGGLHQPQHF
TRBV27,.,TRBJ2-1,.,TGTGCCAGCAGACGGTCGGGGGAGGATAGAGAGCGGTTCTTC,CASRRSGEDRERFF
TRBV7-9,few,TRBJ2-7,TRBD2,TGTGCCAGCAGCTTAGATTTAGCGGGCTCCTACGAGCAGTACTTC,CASSLDLAGSYEQYF
TRBV4-1,.,TRBJ2-6,TRBD1,TGCGCCAGCAGCCAAACACAGTCAGGGGGTTTGCCTGGGGCCAACGTCCTGACTTTC,CASSQTQSGGLPGANVLTF
TRBV20-1,.,TRBJ2-7,TRBD2,TGCAGTGCTAGCGCCCTAGCGGGGGGCCCATGGTACTTC,CSASALAGGPWYF
TRBV9,.,TRBJ2-1,.,TGTGCCAGCAGCGTAGGGGTCGGGGGTTTTGAAGAGACCCAGTTCTTC,CASSVGVGGFEETQFF
TRBV19,.,TRBJ1-2,.,TGTGCCAGTAGTACCTCGTTACGCTATGGCTACACCTTC,CASSTSLRYGYTF
TRBV11-2,.,TRBJ1-6,TRBD1,TGTGCCAGCACCCTCACAGGGGAATCCTATAAGTCACCCCTCCACTTT,CASTLTGESYKSPLHF
TRBV20-1,.,TRBJ1-4,.,TGCAGTACTGGGGGGATCAGGGGAGCAACTAATGAAAAACTGTTTTTT,CSTGGIRGATNEKLFF
TRBV20-1,.,TRBJ2-5,TRBD2,TGCAGTGCTAGTCCCGGACTAGCGTTGGAGACCCAGTACTTC,CSASPGLALETQYF
TRBV5-1,.,TRBJ1-1,.,TGCGCCAGCAGCTTGGTCGGGCTAACGGACACTGAAGCTTTCTTT,CASSLVGLTDTEAFF
TRBV21-1,.,TRBJ2-3,.,TGTGCCAGTAGGAGCGCAGATACGCAGTATTTT,CASRSADTQYF
TRBV6-1,few,TRBJ2-3,.,TGTGCCAGTAACCCGCGACAGTTCGATACGCAGTATTTT,CASNPRQFDTQYF
TRBV29-1,.,TRBJ2-5,.,TGCAGCGTTACAGGGTTTAGGGAGACCCAGTACTTC,CSVTGFRETQYF
TRBV6-1,.,TRBJ2-3,.,TGTGCCAGCAGTGAAGCCTTACGCCGTACGCGGCAAACAAGATTAGGTGGGGATACGCAGTATTTT,CASSEALRRTRQTRLGGDTQYF
TRBV7-6,once,TRBJ2-5,TRBD2,TGTGCCAGCAGCACTAGAGGGCTAGCGGGGGATAACCAAGAGACCCAGTACTTC,CASSTRGLAGDNQETQYF
TRBV28,.,TRBJ2-1,TRBD1,TGTGCCAGCAGCCCCGGACAGGCCAACTACAATGAGCAGTTCTTC,CASSPGQANYNEQFF
TRBV5-1,.,TRBJ2-5,TRBD1,TGCGCCAGCAAAACGGGACAGGGAGAAGAGACCCAGTACTTC,CASKTGQGEETQYF
TRBV21-1,.,TRBJ2-7,.,TGTGCCAACAGCAAGACAGGGATCTCCTACGAGCAGTACTTC,CANSKTGISYEQYF
TRBV15,few,TRBJ2-7,TRBD1,TGTGCCACGGAGAGCAGGGGGCAGATTGGCGAGCAGTACTTC,CATESRGQIGEQYF
TRBV20-1,.,TRBJ2-1,TRBD2,TGCAGTGCTAGAGTCATAGCGGGGGGCTTCTCCTACAATGAGCAGTTCTTC,CSARVIAGGFSYNEQFF
TRBV5-1,.,TRBJ2-3,TRBD1,TGCGCCAGCAGCTGGAGACAGGGGCGCACAGATACGCAGTATTTT,CASSWRQGRTDTQYF
TRBV27,few,TRBJ2-1,.,TGTGCCAGCAGTTTATTTTTGGGTGAAGTCGACAATGAGCAGTTCTTC,CASSLFLGEVDNEQFF
TRBV19,once,TRBJ2-1,.,TGTGCCAGTACGCGACCGGGGGCGATAAATGAGCAGTTCTTC,CASTRPGAINEQFF
TRBV5-1,.,TRBJ2-5,.,TGCGCCAGCAGCGCGGGACCCGACTTACCCCAGTACTTC,CASSAGPDLPQYF
TRBV13,once,TRBJ1-6,TRBD1,TGTGCCAGCACCTACTCGATCGGGACAGGGGATTCACCCCTCCACTTT,CASTYSIGTGDSPLHF
TRBV27,.,TRBJ2-1,.,TGTGCCAGCAGTTTAAACCCAGGCAACTACAATGAGCAGTTCTTC,CASSLNPGNYNEQFF
TRBV6-2/TRBV6-3,.,TRBJ1-2,.,TGTGCCAGCAGTTACCCCCTAGGGGGTATAAATGGCTACACCTTC,CASSYPLGGINGYTF
TRBV4-2,.,TRBJ1-6,.,TGTGCCAGCAGCCAAGACCGGGGCAGGGCTGGCCCAACTTATAATTCACCCCTCCACTTT,CASSQDRGRAGPTYNSPLHF
TRBV5-1,.,TRBJ2-5,TRBD2,TGCGCCAGCAGCTTCTCACTAGCGGGGACGAAAGAGACCCAGTACTTC,CASSFSLAGTKETQYF
TRBV6-5,.,TRBJ2-5,TRBD2,TGTGCCAGCAGTTCCCGACTAGCGGGGGGGCCGATTGAAGAGACCCAGTACTTC,CASSSRLAGGPIEETQYF
TRBV12-3/TRBV12-4,.,TRBJ2-3,TRBD2,TGTGCCAGCGGTTCCGGGCGGGGGGCCCCCACAGATACGCAGTATTTT,CASGSGRGAPTDTQYF
TRBV28,few,TRBJ2-5,.,TGTGCCAGCAGTTCCGCACAGGAATCCCAAGAGACCCAGTACTTC,CASSSAQESQETQYF
TRBV6-5,.,TRBJ2-7,TRBD1,TGTGCCAGCAGTCCCTCGGGACAGGGGGTAGACGAGCAGTACTTC,CASSPSGQGVDEQYF
TRBV20-1,.,TRBJ2-5,TRBD1,TGCAGTGCTAGAGCCGGGACAGGGTTGGGACAAGAGACCCAGTACTTC,CSARAGTGLGQETQYF
TRBV27,.,TRBJ2-7,TRBD2,TGTGCCAGCAGTAAAGCGGGATACCCCTACGAGCAGTACTTC,CASSKAGYPYEQYF
TRBV9,few,TRBJ2-3,TRBD2,TGTGCCAGCAGCGAGACGAGCGGGGGGGCCTCGGATACGCAGTATTTT,CASSETSGGASDTQYF
TRBV6-2/TRBV6-3,.,TRBJ2-3,TRBD1,TGTGCCAGCAGTTACAAAGGGACAGGGAGAATGACTTCGGATACGCAGTATTTT,CASSYKGTGRMTSDTQYF
TRBV5-1,.,TRBJ1-5,.,TGCGCCAGCAGCTTGGCCTGGCCCGGTCAGCCCCAGCATTTT,CASSLAWPGQPQHF